The rows below give T cell receptor beta chains drawn from one sample of a study of Graves' ophthalmopathy and Graves' hyperthyroidism. TCRdb used MiXCR to reprocess the multiplex PCR reads, holding one entry per CDR3 protein. This sample yields hundreds of thousands of distinct CDR3 sequences, of which around a fifth are seen a single time; 7.1% belongs to the top ten. Specimen: peripheral blood. The receptors derive from a woman younger than 35 with stable Graves' hyperthyroidism. Some clones in this sample may be carry-over from other donors' samples. Both conserved end residues are part of each CDR3. Fields, in order: CDR3 DNA, CDR3 protein, V gene, D gene, J gene, clone size. D genes are given only for firm matches. Some rows have no size entry. The others give once, few or many, or a class for an expanded clone.

CDR3nt: TGTGCCAGCAGTTCCACTAAGTGGGGCACCGGGGAGCTGTTTTTT; CDR3aa: CASSSTKWGTGELFF; v_gene: TRBV12-3/TRBV12-4; d_gene: -; j_gene: TRBJ2-2; abundance: many
CDR3nt: TGTGCCAGCAGTTTCGGGGGACAGTTGAACACTGAAGCTTTCTTT; CDR3aa: CASSFGGQLNTEAFF; v_gene: TRBV12-3/TRBV12-4; d_gene: TRBD1; j_gene: TRBJ1-1; abundance: many
CDR3nt: TGTGCCAGCAGCGTAGGACAGGGTTTCGGCTACACCTTC; CDR3aa: CASSVGQGFGYTF; v_gene: TRBV9; d_gene: TRBD1; j_gene: TRBJ1-2; abundance: many
CDR3nt: TGTGCCAGCAGAGGAGGGTACAATGAGCAGTTCTTC; CDR3aa: CASRGGYNEQFF; v_gene: TRBV25-1; d_gene: -; j_gene: TRBJ2-1; abundance: many
CDR3nt: TGTGCCAGCAGTTTAGATGGGGCCTCGAACACCGGGGAGCTGTTTTTT; CDR3aa: CASSLDGASNTGELFF; v_gene: TRBV12-3/TRBV12-4; d_gene: -; j_gene: TRBJ2-2; abundance: -
CDR3nt: TGTGCCACCAGTGGGGGTCGGACGTTCTATGGCTACACCTTC; CDR3aa: CATSGGRTFYGYTF; v_gene: TRBV15; d_gene: -; j_gene: TRBJ1-2; abundance: many
CDR3nt: TGCGCCAGCAGCGAGAGGACAGGTCCACTAGACATTAAGTACTTC; CDR3aa: CASSERTGPLDIKYF; v_gene: TRBV5-1; d_gene: TRBD1; j_gene: TRBJ2-4; abundance: -
CDR3nt: TGTGCCAGCAGCTTAGGTCAGCGGGGGACTCAAGAGACCCAGTACTTC; CDR3aa: CASSLGQRGTQETQYF; v_gene: TRBV7-8; d_gene: TRBD2; j_gene: TRBJ2-5; abundance: few
CDR3nt: TGTGCCAGCAGCACAGGGGGCTATGAGGACACTGAAGCTTTCTTT; CDR3aa: CASSTGGYEDTEAFF; v_gene: TRBV12-3/TRBV12-4; d_gene: TRBD1; j_gene: TRBJ1-1; abundance: few
CDR3nt: TGTGCCTGGGAGCGCCGAGGGGCTGGAAACACCATATATTTT; CDR3aa: CAWERRGAGNTIYF; v_gene: TRBV30; d_gene: -; j_gene: TRBJ1-3; abundance: many
CDR3nt: TGTGCCAGCAGTTTATACCCCAGGGAGGATGGCTACACCTTC; CDR3aa: CASSLYPREDGYTF; v_gene: TRBV28; d_gene: -; j_gene: TRBJ1-2; abundance: few
CDR3nt: TGCAGTGCTAGCCCGGATATCTCCTATAATTCACCCCTCCACTTT; CDR3aa: CSASPDISYNSPLHF; v_gene: TRBV20-1; d_gene: -; j_gene: TRBJ1-6; abundance: -
CDR3nt: TGTGCCAGCAGCCGACAGTGGGAGCAGTACTTC; CDR3aa: CASSRQWEQYF; v_gene: TRBV12-3/TRBV12-4; d_gene: -; j_gene: TRBJ2-7; abundance: -
CDR3nt: TGTGCCAGGTCGAAGGTTTCGAACTATGGCTACACCTTC; CDR3aa: CARSKVSNYGYTF; v_gene: TRBV6-1; d_gene: -; j_gene: TRBJ1-2; abundance: -
CDR3nt: TGCGCCAGCAGCTTGGTGGCAGGGTCCGATTTGAACACTGAAGCTTTCTTT; CDR3aa: CASSLVAGSDLNTEAFF; v_gene: TRBV5-1; d_gene: -; j_gene: TRBJ1-1; abundance: few
CDR3nt: TGTGCCAGCAGCGTCGGGGGCTCCGAGCAGTACTTC; CDR3aa: CASSVGGSEQYF; v_gene: TRBV9; d_gene: -; j_gene: TRBJ2-7; abundance: many
CDR3nt: TGTGCCAGCAGTGGGGGCATGGATCAGCCCCAGCATTTT; CDR3aa: CASSGGMDQPQHF; v_gene: TRBV27; d_gene: -; j_gene: TRBJ1-5; abundance: many
CDR3nt: TGTGCCAGCAGGGGGACAGGGGGTAACTATGGCTACACCTTC; CDR3aa: CASRGTGGNYGYTF; v_gene: TRBV12-3/TRBV12-4; d_gene: TRBD1; j_gene: TRBJ1-2; abundance: many
CDR3nt: TGTGCCAGCAGTGAACCTGTGATCTACTCTGGAAACACCATATATTTT; CDR3aa: CASSEPVIYSGNTIYF; v_gene: TRBV2; d_gene: -; j_gene: TRBJ1-3; abundance: many
CDR3nt: TGCGCCAGCAGAATCGGGGGGGCTGCGAGCACCGGGGAGCTGTTTTTT; CDR3aa: CASRIGGAASTGELFF; v_gene: TRBV5-1; d_gene: TRBD2; j_gene: TRBJ2-2; abundance: few
CDR3nt: TGTGCCAGCAGCTACCAGATACGACAGGGACAGCTGTTTTTT; CDR3aa: CASSYQIRQGQLFF; v_gene: TRBV11-2; d_gene: TRBD1; j_gene: TRBJ2-2; abundance: few
CDR3nt: TGTGCCTGGAGTGACCTGGGAGATGGCTACACCTTC; CDR3aa: CAWSDLGDGYTF; v_gene: TRBV30; d_gene: -; j_gene: TRBJ1-2; abundance: many
CDR3nt: TGTGCCATCAGCCCGGGACTACGGAAAGAGACCCAGTACTTC; CDR3aa: CAISPGLRKETQYF; v_gene: TRBV10-3; d_gene: TRBD2; j_gene: TRBJ2-5; abundance: many
CDR3nt: TGCAGCCACCGAGAGGGGGCTGAGGAGACCCAGTACTTC; CDR3aa: CSHREGAEETQYF; v_gene: TRBV29-1; d_gene: TRBD1; j_gene: TRBJ2-5; abundance: many
CDR3nt: TGTGCCAGCAGTCGGGGGGGGTCAGGAGATGGCTACACCTTC; CDR3aa: CASSRGGSGDGYTF; v_gene: TRBV6-5; d_gene: -; j_gene: TRBJ1-2; abundance: many
CDR3nt: TGTGCCAGCAGACCCCACGGACAGGGGTTTTCTGAAGCTTTCTTT; CDR3aa: CASRPHGQGFSEAFF; v_gene: TRBV12-3/TRBV12-4; d_gene: TRBD1; j_gene: TRBJ1-1; abundance: many
CDR3nt: TGTGCCAGCAGCCCGGGTGGGGCTGGGGCCAACGTCCTGACTTTC; CDR3aa: CASSPGGAGANVLTF; v_gene: TRBV28; d_gene: -; j_gene: TRBJ2-6; abundance: few
CDR3nt: TGTGCCAGCAGCCCGGGACTAGCGGGGGGCATTCGGTACTTC; CDR3aa: CASSPGLAGGIRYF; v_gene: TRBV12-3/TRBV12-4; d_gene: TRBD2; j_gene: TRBJ2-7; abundance: many
CDR3nt: TGTGCCAGCAGTGAAGGTCGGCGGGGGGGCCAAGAGACCCAGTACTTC; CDR3aa: CASSEGRRGGQETQYF; v_gene: TRBV2; d_gene: TRBD2; j_gene: TRBJ2-5; abundance: many
CDR3nt: TGTGCCAGCAGTTTATTGGGACTGAGCTACGAGCAGTACTTC; CDR3aa: CASSLLGLSYEQYF; v_gene: TRBV12-3/TRBV12-4; d_gene: -; j_gene: TRBJ2-7; abundance: -
CDR3nt: TGTGCCAGCACCAAAAGGGGGGACACTGAAGCTTTCTTT; CDR3aa: CASTKRGDTEAFF; v_gene: TRBV6-1; d_gene: -; j_gene: TRBJ1-1; abundance: -
CDR3nt: TGTGCCAGCAGTGAAGGGGAGGCTGCAGAGCAGTACTTC; CDR3aa: CASSEGEAAEQYF; v_gene: TRBV6-1; d_gene: -; j_gene: TRBJ2-7; abundance: few
CDR3nt: TGTGCCAGCAGTATTTACGTGGTTACCCATATACCGGGACAGGGGGACTACGAGCAGTACTTC; CDR3aa: CASSIYVVTHIPGQGDYEQYF; v_gene: TRBV6-9; d_gene: TRBD1; j_gene: TRBJ2-7; abundance: many
CDR3nt: TGTGCCAGCAGTCCGGGGGCGAGGGTCAGTACTGAAGCTTTCTTT; CDR3aa: CASSPGARVSTEAFF; v_gene: TRBV28; d_gene: -; j_gene: TRBJ1-1; abundance: -
CDR3nt: TGTGCCAGTAGTATGATCAGTCACACTGAAGCTTTCTTT; CDR3aa: CASSMISHTEAFF; v_gene: TRBV19; d_gene: -; j_gene: TRBJ1-1; abundance: many
CDR3nt: TGTGCCAGCAGCAAACAAACAGGGCGTCCTTCAGAGACCCAGTACTTC; CDR3aa: CASSKQTGRPSETQYF; v_gene: TRBV7-2; d_gene: -; j_gene: TRBJ2-5; abundance: many
CDR3nt: TGTGCCAGCAGTTATCGAGCTAGGCCCTACGAGCAGTACTTC; CDR3aa: CASSYRARPYEQYF; v_gene: TRBV6-2/TRBV6-3; d_gene: -; j_gene: TRBJ2-7; abundance: few
CDR3nt: TGCGCCAGCAGCCCAGGGGTTGTAGACTATGGCTACACCTTC; CDR3aa: CASSPGVVDYGYTF; v_gene: TRBV4-1; d_gene: -; j_gene: TRBJ1-2; abundance: many
CDR3nt: TGTGCCAGTAGTATCGACTACGGGACAGTCTATGGCTACACCTTC; CDR3aa: CASSIDYGTVYGYTF; v_gene: TRBV19; d_gene: TRBD1; j_gene: TRBJ1-2; abundance: many
CDR3nt: TGCGCCAGCAGCTTACAGGGGCCTTCCTACGAGCAGTACTTC; CDR3aa: CASSLQGPSYEQYF; v_gene: TRBV5-1; d_gene: TRBD1; j_gene: TRBJ2-7; abundance: many
CDR3nt: TGTGCCAGCAGTGGAGACTACACCGGGGAGCTGTTTTTT; CDR3aa: CASSGDYTGELFF; v_gene: TRBV6-1; d_gene: -; j_gene: TRBJ2-2; abundance: many
CDR3nt: TGCAGTGCTACTCGAGCGGGAGTCTCCTACGAGCAGTACTTC; CDR3aa: CSATRAGVSYEQYF; v_gene: TRBV20-1; d_gene: TRBD2; j_gene: TRBJ2-7; abundance: many
CDR3nt: TGTGCCAGCAGTTTCGTACCCCGCTACAGGGTAGGTTACTACGAGCAGTACTTC; CDR3aa: CASSFVPRYRVGYYEQYF; v_gene: TRBV28; d_gene: -; j_gene: TRBJ2-7; abundance: many
CDR3nt: TGTGCCAGCAGCCTGCCTGGGGGGTCTCTAGCCCACGAGCAGTACTTC; CDR3aa: CASSLPGGSLAHEQYF; v_gene: TRBV28; d_gene: -; j_gene: TRBJ2-7; abundance: many